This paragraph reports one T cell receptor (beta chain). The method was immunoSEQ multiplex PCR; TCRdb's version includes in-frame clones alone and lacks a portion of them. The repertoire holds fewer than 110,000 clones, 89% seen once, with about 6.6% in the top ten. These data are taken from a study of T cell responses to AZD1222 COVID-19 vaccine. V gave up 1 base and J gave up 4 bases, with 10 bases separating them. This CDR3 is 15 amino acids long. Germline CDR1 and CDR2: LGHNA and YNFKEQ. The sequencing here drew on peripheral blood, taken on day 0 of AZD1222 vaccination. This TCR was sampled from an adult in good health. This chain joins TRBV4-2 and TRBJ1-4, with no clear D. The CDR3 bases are TGTGCCAGCAGCCAAGCGGACCGTTTTAATGAAAAACTGTTTTTT. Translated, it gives CASSQADRFNEKLFF.